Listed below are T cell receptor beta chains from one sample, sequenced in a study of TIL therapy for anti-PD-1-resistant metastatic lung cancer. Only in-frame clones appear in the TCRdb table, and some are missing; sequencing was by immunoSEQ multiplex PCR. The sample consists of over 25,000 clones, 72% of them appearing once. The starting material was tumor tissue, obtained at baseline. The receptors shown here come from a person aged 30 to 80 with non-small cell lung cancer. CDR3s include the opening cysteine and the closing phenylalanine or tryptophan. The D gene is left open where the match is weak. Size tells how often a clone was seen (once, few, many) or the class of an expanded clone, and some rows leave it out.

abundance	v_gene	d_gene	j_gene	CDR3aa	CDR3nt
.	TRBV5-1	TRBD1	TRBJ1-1	CASSPSGGHTEAFF	TGCGCCAGCAGCCCTTCAGGGGGGCACACTGAAGCTTTCTTT
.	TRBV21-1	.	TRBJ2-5	CASSHKGDSQETQYF	TGTGCCAGCAGCCACAAGGGAGACAGTCAAGAGACCCAGTACTTC
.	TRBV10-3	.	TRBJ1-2	CAIMLPPNGYTF	TGTGCCATCATGTTGCCCCCTAATGGCTACACCTTC
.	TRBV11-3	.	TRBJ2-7	CASSSSRYYEQYF	TGTGCCAGCAGCTCTAGCCGTTACTACGAGCAGTACTTC
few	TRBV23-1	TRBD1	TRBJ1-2	CASGQGVYGYTF	TGCGCCAGTGGACAGGGGGTGTATGGCTACACCTTC
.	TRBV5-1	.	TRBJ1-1	CASSLTGRSGKNTEAFF	TGCGCCAGCAGCTTAACAGGGCGCTCCGGGAAGAACACTGAAGCTTTCTTT
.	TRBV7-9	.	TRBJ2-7	CASSPPVQGRYEQYF	TGTGCCAGCAGCCCCCCGGTCCAGGGGAGGTACGAGCAGTACTTC
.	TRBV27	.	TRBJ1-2	CASRERQTYGYTF	TGTGCCAGCAGAGAGCGGCAGACCTATGGCTACACCTTC
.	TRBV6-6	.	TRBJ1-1	CASSYGENTEAFF	TGTGCCAGCAGTTACGGAGAGAACACTGAAGCTTTCTTT
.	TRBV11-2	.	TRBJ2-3	CASSRGTDTQYF	TGTGCCAGCAGCCGGGGGACAGATACGCAGTATTTT
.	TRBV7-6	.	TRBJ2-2	CASSPSPGARSGELFF	TGTGCCAGCAGCCCTAGCCCCGGGGCGAGGAGCGGGGAGCTGTTTTTT
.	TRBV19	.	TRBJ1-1	CASSSGRVDTEAFF	TGTGCCAGTAGCTCTGGGCGAGTAGACACTGAAGCTTTCTTT
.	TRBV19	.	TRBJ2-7	CASKADRYEQYF	TGTGCCAGTAAAGCAGACCGTTACGAGCAGTACTTC
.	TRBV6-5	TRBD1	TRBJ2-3	CASSRQGDMQYF	TGTGCCAGCAGTCGACAGGGGGATATGCAGTATTTT
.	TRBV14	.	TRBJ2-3	CASGPGGTDTQYF	TGTGCCAGCGGGCCAGGGGGGACAGATACGCAGTATTTT
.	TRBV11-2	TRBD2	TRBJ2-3	CASSRMSGGAGDTQYF	TGTGCCAGCAGCCGAATGAGCGGGGGGGCCGGAGATACGCAGTATTTT
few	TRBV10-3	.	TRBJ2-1	CAIRESIQATNYNEQFF	TGTGCCATCAGAGAGTCAATACAGGCGACCAACTACAATGAGCAGTTCTTC
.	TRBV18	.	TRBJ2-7	CASSRGAGTYEQYF	TGTGCCAGCTCACGGGGCGCAGGGACCTACGAGCAGTACTTC
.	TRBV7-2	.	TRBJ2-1	CASSLPPFYNEQFF	TGTGCCAGCAGCTTACCCCCTTTCTACAATGAGCAGTTCTTC
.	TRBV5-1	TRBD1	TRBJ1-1	CASSPGTGNTEAFF	TGCGCCAGCAGCCCCGGGACAGGGAACACTGAAGCTTTCTTT
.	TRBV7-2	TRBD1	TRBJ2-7	CASSRYGDRAYEQYF	TGTGCCAGCAGCCGTTACGGGGACAGGGCCTACGAGCAGTACTTC
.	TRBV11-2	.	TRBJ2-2	CASSLLIGAGELFF	TGTGCCAGCAGCCTCTTGATTGGTGCCGGGGAGCTGTTTTTT
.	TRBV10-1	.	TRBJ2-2	CASGQQNTGELFF	TGCGCCAGCGGGCAACAGAACACCGGGGAGCTGTTTTTT
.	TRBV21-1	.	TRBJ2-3	CASNKWSRLSDTQYF	TGTGCCAGCAACAAATGGTCTAGGTTATCAGATACGCAGTATTTT
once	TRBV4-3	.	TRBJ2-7	CASSRTSLSPEQYF	TGCGCCAGCAGCAGAACGTCCCTTTCTCCCGAGCAGTACTTC
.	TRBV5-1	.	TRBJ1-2	CASSLGGSGGGYTF	TGCGCCAGCAGCTTGGGGGGGAGTGGTGGTGGCTACACCTTC
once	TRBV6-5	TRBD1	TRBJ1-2	CASSASGTGAGYTF	TGTGCCAGCAGTGCCTCCGGGACAGGGGCGGGCTACACCTTC
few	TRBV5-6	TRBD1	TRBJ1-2	CASSLWMTGPDGYTF	TGTGCCAGCAGCTTGTGGATGACAGGGCCGGATGGCTACACCTTC
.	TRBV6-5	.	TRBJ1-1	CASSYTGSTTNTEAFF	TGTGCCAGCAGTTATACAGGGTCGACGACGAACACTGAAGCTTTCTTT
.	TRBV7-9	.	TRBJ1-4	CASSSNGGSLEKLFF	TGTGCCAGCAGCTCGAACGGGGGCAGCCTTGAAAAACTGTTTTTT
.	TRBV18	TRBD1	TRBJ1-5	CASSPPGTGGRGQPQHF	TGTGCCAGCTCACCACCGGGTACAGGGGGCCGTGGTCAGCCCCAGCATTTT
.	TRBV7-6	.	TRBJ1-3	CASSRNQGTHSGNTIYF	TGTGCCAGCAGCCGAAACCAGGGGACCCACTCTGGAAACACCATATATTTT
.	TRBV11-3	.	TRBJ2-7	CASSSGSLRGEQYF	TGTGCCAGCAGCTCCGGGTCTTTACGCGGCGAGCAGTACTTC
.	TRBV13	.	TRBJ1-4	CASSLDHGSVNEKLFF	TGTGCCAGCAGCTTAGACCACGGCTCGGTTAATGAAAAACTGTTTTTT
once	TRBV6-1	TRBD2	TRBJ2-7	CASSVTPASGGAGYEQYF	TGTGCCAGCAGTGTAACCCCGGCTAGCGGGGGGGCGGGGTACGAGCAGTACTTC
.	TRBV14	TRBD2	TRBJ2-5	CASSQVLAGGVETQYF	TGTGCCAGCAGCCAAGTCCTAGCGGGGGGGGTAGAGACCCAGTACTTC
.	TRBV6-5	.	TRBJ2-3	CASSYPVGSLDTQYF	TGTGCCAGCAGTTATCCCGTGGGGTCTCTGGATACGCAGTATTTT
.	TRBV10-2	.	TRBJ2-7	CASSESGFSEQYF	TGCGCCAGCAGTGAGTCGGGGTTTTCCGAGCAGTACTTC
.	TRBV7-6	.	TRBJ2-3	CASSSMGGGGRDTQYF	TGTGCCAGCAGCTCAATGGGCGGCGGGGGCAGGGATACGCAGTATTTT
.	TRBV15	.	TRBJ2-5	CATSSLIGGEETQYF	TGTGCCACCAGCAGTCTCATCGGAGGGGAAGAGACCCAGTACTTC
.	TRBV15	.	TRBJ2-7	CATRLVGSAGYEQYF	TGTGCCACCAGGCTGGTAGGGTCGGCCGGCTACGAGCAGTACTTC
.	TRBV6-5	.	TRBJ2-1	CASSYSTINEQFF	TGTGCCAGCAGTTACTCAACAATCAATGAGCAGTTCTTC
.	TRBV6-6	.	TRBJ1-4	CASSSPAGGEKLFF	TGTGCCAGCAGCTCCCCGGCGGGAGGTGAAAAACTGTTTTTT
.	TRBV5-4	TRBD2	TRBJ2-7	CASSRASGNYEQYF	TGTGCCAGCAGTCGAGCTAGCGGGAACTACGAGCAGTACTTC
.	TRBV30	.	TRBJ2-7	CAWSSRGRSYEQYF	TGTGCCTGGAGTAGCCGGGGCAGATCCTACGAGCAGTACTTC
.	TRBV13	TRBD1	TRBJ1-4	CASSSRQGAEKLFF	TGTGCCAGCAGCTCCCGACAGGGAGCTGAAAAACTGTTTTTT
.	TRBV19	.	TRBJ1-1	CASSIDLARTEAFF	TGTGCCAGTAGTATAGATCTGGCTAGAACTGAAGCTTTCTTT
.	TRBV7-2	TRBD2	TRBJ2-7	CASSLSGGGGGHEQYF	TGTGCCAGCAGCTTATCGGGGGGCGGGGGGGGTCACGAGCAGTACTTC
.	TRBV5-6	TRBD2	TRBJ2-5	CASSLVLAGPLQETQYF	TGTGCCAGCAGCTTGGTGCTAGCGGGGCCCCTCCAAGAGACCCAGTACTTC
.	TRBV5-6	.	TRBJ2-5	CASSLHPRVGLQTQYF	TGTGCCAGCAGCTTGCATCCCCGGGTCGGATTGCAGACCCAGTACTTC
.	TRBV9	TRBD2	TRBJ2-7	CASSVSSGGYEQYF	TGTGCCAGCAGCGTGTCTAGCGGGGGATACGAGCAGTACTTC
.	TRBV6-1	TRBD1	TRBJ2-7	CASSEASGGSYEQYF	TGTGCCAGCAGTGAAGCGTCAGGGGGCTCCTACGAGCAGTACTTC
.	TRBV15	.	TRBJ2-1	CATSRGGEQFF	TGTGCCACCAGCAGAGGGGGTGAGCAGTTCTTC
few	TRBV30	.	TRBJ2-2	CAWSSGRGELFF	TGTGCCTGGAGTTCCGGCCGTGGGGAGCTGTTTTTT